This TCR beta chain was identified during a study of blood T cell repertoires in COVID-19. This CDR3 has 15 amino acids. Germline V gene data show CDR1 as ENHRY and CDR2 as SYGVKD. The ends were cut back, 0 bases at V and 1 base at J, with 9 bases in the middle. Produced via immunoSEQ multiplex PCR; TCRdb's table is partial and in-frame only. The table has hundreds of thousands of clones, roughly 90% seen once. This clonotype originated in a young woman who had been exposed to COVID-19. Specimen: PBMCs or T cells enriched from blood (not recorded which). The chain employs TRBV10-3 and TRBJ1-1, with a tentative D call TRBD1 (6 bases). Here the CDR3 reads CAISESYRENTEAFF. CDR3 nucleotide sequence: TGTGCCATCAGTGAGTCCTACAGGGAGAACACTGAAGCTTTCTTT.